This entry concerns a single T cell receptor (beta chain). The antigen is unknown. This sample is drawn from a study of T cells in Graves' hyperthyroidism and ophthalmopathy. Clinical Activity Scores of at least 3, NOSPECS grades of at least 4 and durations under 3 months characterized ophthalmopathy patients. Uncontrolled infections, other autoimmune diseases, pregnancy or lactation led to exclusion of patients. The authors took PBMCs from about 9.5 ml fresh peripheral blood. The CDR3 is made up of 14 amino acids. From germline, CDR1 is KGHSH and CDR2 LQKENI. V dropped 3 bases and J dropped 4 bases, with 12 bases sitting between them. RNA transcripts provided the source from which TCR beta CDR3 regions were amplified. The HTBI primer set was used in a first-round RT-PCR of the TCR CDR3. Each CDR3 protein is one row after TCRdb ran MiXCR on the multiplex PCR reads. The sample contains hundreds of thousands of distinct CDR3 sequences, nearly 20% of which appear only once.

Study-level findings and limits: Blood samples included most of the expanded thyroid clonotypes exceeding 0.001.

The sample consisted of blood. The chain uses TRBV18 and TRBJ1-2; D gene unclear. The receptor's source is a man aged 35 to 55 with Graves' ophthalmopathy. The chain's CDR3 is CASSPLGIAYGYTF. Written as DNA, the CDR3 is TGTGCCAGCTCACCCCTCGGGATAGCCTATGGCTACACCTTC.